The 14 T cell receptor beta chains presented below share a single source sample, sequenced in a study of blood T cells in healthy people across ages. Combining a sample-barcoded 5' primer with a J-beta primer mix, a second PCR ran for about 6 to 11 cycles. TCRdb fed the 5' RACE reads into MiXCR, producing one record per CDR3 protein. The table includes about 730,000 distinct CDR3 sequences, roughly 45% detected once. The material sequenced was blood. The receptor set was obtained from an older woman in good health.

The chain has TRBV29-1 and TRBJ1-5, with 9 bases lining up with TRBD1. J gave up 3 bases and V 6 bases, and 9 bases lay outside the gene matches. CDR1 SQVTM and CDR2 ANQGSEA come from the germline V gene. The CDR3 contains 15 residues. The CDR3 protein is CSVVAGQGFNQPQHF. The CDR3, as DNA: TGCAGCGTAGTTGCGGGACAGGGCTTCAATCAGCCCCAGCATTTT.

This clonotype occurred many times. The junction departs from germline at one end; a sequencing error may be responsible. Written as DNA, the CDR3 is TGTGCCAGCAGTCGGCCGCCCGGAAATGTGCAGTTCTTC. Amino acid sequence: CASSRPPGNVQFF. This rearrangement joins TRBV28 to TRBJ2-1; D is uncertain. The germline V gene encodes CDR1 MDHEN and CDR2 SYDVKM. This CDR3 contains 13 residues.

In its sample, this clonotype was seen a few times. The CDR3 nucleotides are TGTGCCAGCAGTTACTCGGTAGGAGAGACCCAGTACTTC. Residues: CASSYSVGETQYF. The V call is TRBV6-5, the J call TRBJ2-5; D gene ambiguous. Germline V gene lookup returns CDR1 MNHEY and CDR2 SVGAGI. The length of the CDR3 is 13 residues. V shed 0 bases and J shed 4 bases, with 6 bases lying between them.

The chain couples TRBV6-1 to TRBJ2-5; D unclear. The CDR3 is 14 residues long. The germline V gene encodes CDR1 MNHNS and CDR2 SASEGT. V was shortened by 1 base and J by 11 bases, with 17 bases between the two germline ends. The CDR3 protein is CASSEGASHNEQYF. The DNA for the CDR3 is TGTGCCAGCAGTGAAGGAGCCAGCCACAATGAGCAGTACTTC.

A few counts support this clonotype. V usage is TRBV5-1 and J usage is TRBJ2-1, with TRBD2 as a possible D gene (6 bases). The V gene's germline CDR1 is SGHRS and CDR2 YFSETQ. The CDR3 has 14 amino acids. V was clipped by 6 bases and J by 0 bases, with 10 bases between them. The CDR3 DNA reads TGCGCCAGCACGGGGACTGTCTCCTACAATGAGCAGTTCTTC. Translated: CASTGTVSYNEQFF.

V gene TRBV2 combines with J gene TRBJ2-2; the D is unclear. Deletions cut 3 bases from V and 2 bases from J, with 4 bases between. Germline V gene sequence: CDR1 SNHLY, CDR2 FYNNEI. The CDR3 has 13 amino acids. The chain's CDR3 is CASSDDNTGELFF. The CDR3, as DNA: TGTGCCAGCAGTGACGATAACACCGGGGAGCTGTTTTTT.

A single count supports this clonotype. At one end, the junction sequence differs from germline, possibly due to a read error. This chain links TRBV3-1 with TRBJ2-7; 7 nucleotides agree with TRBD1. Germline V gene data show CDR1 as LGHDT and CDR2 as YNNKEL (reference sequence). The CDR3 totals 14 residues. The CDR3 is CTSSQLGGPYEQYF. For the CDR3, the DNA is TGTACCAGCAGCCAACTAGGGGGCCCCTACGAGCAGTACTTC.

The chain joins TRBV7-2 to TRBJ2-1; weak D call: TRBD2 (6 bases). The J call is in doubt because the DNA end fits TRBJ2-7 better. The CDR3 runs to 15 residues. Per germline, CDR1 SGHTA and CDR2 FQGNSA. The CDR3 DNA sequence: TGTGCCTCCCTAACCCGGGCTAGCGCGTACAACGAGCAGTACTTC. It is translated as CASLTRASAYNEQYF.

The rearrangement joins TRBV5-1 to TRBJ1-4; TRBD1 matches 9 bases. The CDR3 has 14 amino acids. Unmatched junction bases numbered 3, after V lost 5 bases and J lost 4 bases. Germline-derived CDR1 and CDR2 are SGHRS and YFSETQ. CDR3 sequence reads: CASRGQGLNEKLFF. CDR3 sequence (DNA): TGCGCCAGCAGGGGACAGGGCCTTAATGAAAAACTGTTTTTT.

In the case of this clonotype: A much larger clone is a single base away; this may be a read error. The chain uses TRBV4-3 and TRBJ2-1; 7 bases are a match to TRBD2. Germline loops: CDR1 LGHNA, CDR2 YSLEER. Trimming removed 4 bases from V and 2 bases from J; junction bases left unmatched: 8. CDR3 size: 16 residues. CDR3 residues: CASSRIGGKAYNEQFF. The CDR3 DNA is TGCGCCAGCAGCCGTATCGGGGGGAAGGCCTACAATGAGCAGTTCTTC.

This clonotype was detected a few times. This chain connects TRBV2 to TRBJ2-1; D remains unclear. The V end was cut by 2 bases, the J end by 0 bases, with 8 bases between. The CDR3 covers 15 residues. Per the germline V gene, CDR1 is SNHLY and CDR2 is FYNNEI. CDR3 protein: CASSEPRTSYNEQFF. The CDR3 nucleotides read TGTGCCAGCAGTGAACCCAGGACCTCCTACAATGAGCAGTTCTTC.

The table lists this clonotype with a few counts. This chain uses TRBV30 with TRBJ1-1; D gene unclear. With 4 bases removed from V and 0 bases from J, the gap between germline ends came to 6 bases. Per the germline V gene, CDR1 is GTSNPN and CDR2 is SVGIG (reference sequence). This CDR3 comprises 12 residues. CDR3 sequence: CAWNSLNTEAFF. In nucleotides, the CDR3 is TGTGCCTGGAACAGCCTGAACACTGAAGCTTTCTTT.

This sequence joins TRBV27 and TRBJ2-7; weak D call: TRBD2 (5 bases). Trimming cost V 2 bases and J 6 bases, with 14 bases left between them. This CDR3 is built from 14 residues. Germline V gene lookup returns CDR1 MNHEY and CDR2 SMNVEV (reference sequence). CDR3 loop: CASSLGSNAGEQYF. The CDR3 DNA reads TGTGCCAGCAGTTTAGGCAGTAACGCGGGCGAGCAGTACTTC.

This clonotype was recorded at least ten times. This chain links TRBV4-3 with TRBJ2-7; 9 bases align to TRBD1. The ends lost 3 bases at V and 6 bases at J; junction bases unmatched: 9. CDR1 and CDR2 (germline): LGHNA, YSLEER. The CDR3 totals 15 residues. The CDR3 loop is CASSQPGQGFTEQYF. Here the CDR3 DNA reads TGCGCCAGCAGCCAGCCGGGACAGGGTTTCACCGAGCAGTACTTC.